The 27 T cell receptor beta chains in this list originate from one sample, sequenced in a study of blood T cell repertoires in COVID-19. Profiling relied on immunoSEQ multiplex PCR, and the TCRdb table lists in-frame clones only, not all of them. The table lists some 57,000 clones, about 79% of them singletons. The sample taken for sequencing was peripheral blood. Receptor source: a man older than 75 with COVID-19, enrolled during active disease.

The chain carries TRBV28 and TRBJ1-5; D uncertain. Germline lookup yields CDR1 MDHEN and CDR2 SYDVKM. The ends were cut back, 7 bases at V and 1 base at J, with 5 bases in the middle. This CDR3 is built from 12 residues. Here the CDR3 reads CASKESNQPQHF. DNA of the CDR3: TGTGCCAGCAAGGAGAGCAATCAGCCCCAGCATTTT.

The chain combines TRBV4-3 with TRBJ1-5; 7 bases fit TRBD1. Unmatched junction bases numbered 6, after V lost 0 bases and J lost 7 bases. The CDR3 length is 15 residues. Germline CDR1 reads LGHNA; CDR2 reads YSLEER. CDR3 nucleotides: TGCGCCAGCAGCCAAGATCGACAGGGTCAACAGCCCCAGCATTTT. Its translation is CASSQDRQGQQPQHF.

This clone was seen more than once but under ten times. The chain joins TRBV9 to TRBJ1-1, with D possibly matching TRBD1 (5 bases). Germline V CDR1 and CDR2: SGDLS, YYNGEE. V lost 0 bases and J lost 2, with 11 bases in between. This CDR3 contains 15 residues. In DNA form, the CDR3 reads TGTGCCAGCAGCGTAGATCCCAGGGTTAACACTGAAGCTTTCTTT. It is translated as CASSVDPRVNTEAFF.

This chain joins TRBV7-2 and TRBJ2-5; D unclear. Germline CDR1 and CDR2: SGHTA and FQGNSA. The germline V and J ends were trimmed by 0 bases and 5 bases, with 13 bases remaining between them. The CDR3 is made up of 15 amino acids. CDR3 coding DNA: TGTGCCAGCAGCTTAGCGCTACGTCGCTTGGAGACCCAGTACTTC. This translates into CASSLALRRLETQYF. Looking up the rest from reference TRBV7-2 and TRBJ2-5 gives the full variable domain: GAGVSQSPSNKVTEKGKDVELRCDPISGHTALYWYRQSLGQGLEFLIYFQGNSAPDKSGLPSDRFSAERTGGSVSTLTIQRTQQEDSAVYLCASSLALRRLETQYFGPGTRLLVL.

V and J are TRBV6-6 and TRBJ2-3; D is unclear. The CDR3 is made up of 14 amino acids. Germline CDR1 MNHNY, CDR2 SVGAGI (reference sequence). V gave up 0 bases and J gave up 4 bases, with 8 bases separating them. CDR3 DNA sequence: TGTGCCAGCAGTTACTCGTCCCTCCCAGATACGCAGTATTTT. Protein: CASSYSSLPDTQYF.

The V call is TRBV27, the J call TRBJ1-2; 11 bases fit TRBD1. The CDR3 has 13 amino acids. From germline, CDR1 is MNHEY and CDR2 SMNVEV (reference sequence). The trim removed 6 bases at V and 7 bases at J, leaving 4 bases unmatched. The CDR3 region is CASRRDRGSGYTF. Here the CDR3 DNA reads TGTGCCAGCAGGCGGGACAGGGGGAGTGGCTACACCTTC.

V usage is TRBV5-5 and J usage is TRBJ2-5; a weak D match, TRBD2 (6 bases). The CDR3 has 15 residues. The germline CDR1 and CDR2 sequences are SGHKS and YYEKEE (reference sequence). Between the trimmed V and J ends, which lost 4 bases and 3 bases, there was a span of 16 bases. DNA of the CDR3: TGTGCCAGCAGCCCCCCCGGTGGGGGGAAAGAGACCCAGTACTTC. Its protein is CASSPPGGGKETQYF.

This rearrangement joins TRBV6-5 to TRBJ2-1; TRBD1 might be the D (5 bases). The CDR3 spans 16 residues. V was cut by 0 bases and J by 7 bases, with 16 bases left in between. Germline V gene lookup returns CDR1 MNHEY and CDR2 SVGAGI. CDR3 sequence reads: CASSYSNAGLGNEQFF. The CDR3 DNA reads as TGTGCCAGCAGTTACTCGAATGCAGGGCTGGGGAATGAGCAGTTCTTC.

V usage is TRBV11-3 and J usage is TRBJ2-1, with TRBD1 matching 9 bases. The length of the CDR3 is 15 residues. V shed 5 bases, J shed 4 bases, and the junction held 6 bases outside the gene matches. From germline, CDR1 is SGHNT and CDR2 YENEEA. The CDR3 nucleotides are TGTGCCAGCAGCCTGGGACAGGGAGCATACAATGAGCAGTTCTTC. Its translation is CASSLGQGAYNEQFF.

The V and J genes are TRBV27 and TRBJ2-1; 9 bases are shared with TRBD2. This CDR3 has 15 amino acids. Looked up from germline, CDR1 is MNHEY and CDR2 is SMNVEV (reference sequence). V gave up 3 bases and J gave up 2 bases; unmatched junction bases: 2. The CDR3 spells CASSFAGGTYNEQFF. As DNA, the CDR3 is TGTGCCAGCAGTTTTGCGGGGGGGACCTACAATGAGCAGTTCTTC.

This chain connects TRBV5-6 to TRBJ1-2, with 7 bases matching TRBD1. Germline loops: CDR1 SGHDT, CDR2 YYEEEE. CDR3 length: 13 amino acids. With 3 bases clipped from V and 2 bases from J, the junction kept 1 base outside the gene matches. CDR3 residues: CASSWDRNYGYTF. The CDR3 DNA reads as TGTGCCAGCAGCTGGGACAGAAACTATGGCTACACCTTC. The full variable domain, completed using reference TRBV5-6 and TRBJ1-2, is DAGVTQSPTHLIKTRGQQVTLRCSPKSGHDTVSWYQQALGQGPQFIFQYYEEEERQRGNFPDRFSGHQFPNYSSELNVNALLLGDSALYLCASSWDRNYGYTFGSGTRLTVV.

V is TRBV19 and J is TRBJ1-2; TRBD1 matches at 8 bases. Germline CDR1 and CDR2: LNHDA and SQIVND (reference sequence). V was clipped by 10 bases and J by 4 bases; unmatched bases: 11. This CDR3 spans 14 amino acids. For the CDR3, the DNA is TGTGCCACCTTGTCCCGGGACAGGATCTATGGCTACACCTTC. Its translation: CATLSRDRIYGYTF.

The count of this clone is one. This chain joins TRBV6-2 or TRBV6-3 and TRBJ2-3, with 10 bases fitting TRBD2. CDR3 size: 16 residues. After removal of 4 bases from V and 2 bases from J, the junction contained 6 bases not matched to a gene. Germline V gene lookup returns CDR1 MNHEY and CDR2 SVGEGT. The CDR3 sequence: CASSSQLAGNTDTQYF. The CDR3 DNA is TGTGCCAGCAGTTCCCAACTAGCGGGGAACACAGATACGCAGTATTTT.

This clone was seen only a few times. The chain joins TRBV7-2 to TRBJ1-2; 7 bases align to TRBD1. The junction had 16 bases not matched to a gene; V was cut back by 8 bases and J by 10 bases. The CDR3 runs 14 residues. Germline V lookup: CDR1 SGHTA, CDR2 FQGNSA. For the CDR3, the DNA is TGTGCCAGCCGGATAGGGGGCGCAGAACGTGACTACACCTTC. The encoded protein is CASRIGGAERDYTF.

The chain couples TRBV2 to TRBJ1-3; no clear D. This CDR3 has 13 residues. The V gene's germline CDR1 is SNHLY and CDR2 FYNNEI. The V gene lost 6 bases and the J gene lost 0 bases, with 6 bases spanning the gap. DNA of the CDR3: TGTGCCAGCAGAACAGACTCTGGAAACACCATATATTTT. Translated, it gives CASRTDSGNTIYF.

This chain connects TRBV7-6 to TRBJ1-6; D call uncertain. Looked up from germline, CDR1 is SGHVS and CDR2 is FNYEAQ. There are 16 residues in the CDR3. V was trimmed by 1 base and J by 9 bases, leaving 16 bases between them. The CDR3 protein is CASSLVVSQMGSPLHF. DNA of the CDR3: TGTGCCAGCAGCTTAGTAGTTAGCCAGATGGGTTCACCCCTCCACTTT.

V usage is TRBV19 and J usage is TRBJ2-3; D gene ambiguous. Trimming stripped 4 bases from V and 3 bases from J, with 8 bases between. CDR3 length equals 13 residues. Germline assignment: CDR1 LNHDA and CDR2 SQIVND (reference sequence). CDR3 region: CASSNLVTDTQYF. CDR3 in DNA: TGTGCCAGTAGTAATTTAGTGACAGATACGCAGTATTTT.

The rearrangement joins TRBV3-1 (or the pseudogene TRBV3-2) to TRBJ1-3, with 8 positions matching TRBD1. This CDR3 contains 15 residues. CDR1 is LGHDT, CDR2 YNNKEL, per germline (reference sequence). Trimming took 4 bases from V and 2 from J; bases not matched to a gene: 4. CDR3 DNA sequence: TGTGCCAGCAGCCGACTGACAGGGGCTGGAAACACCATATATTTT. Protein product: CASSRLTGAGNTIYF.

This chain connects TRBV6-2 or TRBV6-3 to TRBJ2-3, with a tentative D call TRBD1 (6 bases). Between the trimmed V and J ends, which lost 5 bases and 2 bases, there was a span of 17 bases. Germline V gene lookup returns CDR1 MNHEY and CDR2 SVGEGT. The CDR3 contains 16 residues. The CDR3 region is CASSPPWGPDTDTQYF. The CDR3 region has the DNA TGTGCCAGCAGTCCCCCTTGGGGGCCTGACACAGATACGCAGTATTTT.

The chain employs TRBV2 and TRBJ2-5; 7 bases align to TRBD1. Germline V gives CDR1 SNHLY, CDR2 FYNNEI. V lost 11 bases to trimming and J lost 5 bases; unmatched junction nucleotides: 8. The CDR3 consists of 12 residues. CDR3 nucleotide sequence: TGTGCCTCCAAGAGGGGGCCGGAGACCCAGTACTTC. Residues: CASKRGPETQYF.

The chain has TRBV7-6 and TRBJ2-1, with 9 positions matching TRBD2. The CDR3 is 15 residues long. The ends lost 3 bases at V and 7 bases at J; junction bases unmatched: 7. The germline CDR1 and CDR2 sequences are SGHVS and FNYEAQ. Here the CDR3 DNA reads TGTGCCAGCAGCTTGGGCGGGGGGGCATCGAATGAGCAGTTCTTC. Protein product: CASSLGGGASNEQFF.

The chain links TRBV19 to TRBJ1-1, with TRBD1 identical over 9 bases. Unmatched junction bases numbered 12, after V lost 6 bases and J lost 4 bases. CDR3 size: 16 residues. Germline V gene lookup returns CDR1 LNHDA and CDR2 SQIVND (reference sequence). CDR3 amino acids: CASSPLGGQGSTEAFF. The CDR3 DNA is TGTGCCAGTAGCCCACTGGGGGGACAGGGAAGCACTGAAGCTTTCTTT.

The chain couples TRBV7-2 to TRBJ1-2, with D unclear. CDR3 size: 21 residues. Germline V lookup: CDR1 SGHTA, CDR2 FQGNSA. V lost 0 bases and J lost 0, with 26 bases in between. The chain's CDR3 is CASSLAPRRGIKTPTNYGYTF. Here the CDR3 DNA reads TGTGCCAGCAGCTTAGCCCCTCGCCGCGGGATAAAAACCCCAACTAACTATGGCTACACCTTC.

The CDR3 DNA reads as TGTGCCAGCTCACCAATGGGACTAGCGGGAGTCGGACCAGATACGCAGTATTTT. Protein product: CASSPMGLAGVGPDTQYF. The V call is TRBV18, the J call TRBJ2-3; 14 nucleotides match TRBD2. The germline V gene has CDR1 KGHSH and CDR2 LQKENI. The CDR3 length is 18 residues. V was pared by 2 bases and J by 4 bases, with 8 bases of the junction left unmatched.

This clone was seen a few times. This rearrangement joins TRBV19 to TRBJ1-5, with D uncertain. CDR1 and CDR2 (germline): LNHDA, SQIVND (reference sequence). The CDR3 runs 13 residues. Trimming removed 7 bases at V and 5 bases at J, with 12 bases between. The CDR3 sequence: CASTPRGYQPQHF. For the CDR3, the DNA is TGTGCCAGTACCCCCAGAGGGTATCAGCCCCAGCATTTT. Full variable domain (remainder filled in from reference TRBV19 and TRBJ1-5): DGGITQSPKYLFRKEGQNVTLSCEQNLNHDAMYWYRQDPGQGLRLIYYSQIVNDFQKGDIAEGYSVSREKKESFPLTVTSAQKNPTAFYLCASTPRGYQPQHFGDGTRLSIL.

The chain uses TRBV10-2 and TRBJ2-1; TRBD2 matches at 14 bases. CDR1 WSHSY and CDR2 SAAADI come from the germline V gene. The CDR3 extends over 17 amino acids. The ends lost 8 bases at V and 0 bases at J; junction bases unmatched: 6. Here the CDR3 DNA reads TGCGCCAGCCCCGGGACTAGCGGGAGACGCTCCTACAATGAGCAGTTCTTC. As protein: CASPGTSGRRSYNEQFF.

This chain's CDR3 is CASRDRANTEAFF. The CDR3 DNA follows: TGTGCCAGCAGGGACAGGGCGAACACTGAAGCTTTCTTT. This chain uses TRBV6-5 with TRBJ1-1, with TRBD1 identical over 8 bases. The germline V gene encodes CDR1 MNHEY and CDR2 SVGAGI. The CDR3 runs 13 residues. V lost 6 bases, J lost 1 base, and 1 base stayed unmatched.